This T cell receptor (beta chain) is from a study of blood T cell repertoires in COVID-19. At the level of the study: COVID-19 samples, acute and convalescent, were from the United States, Italy and Spain.

The data were produced by immunoSEQ multiplex PCR, yet TCRdb's version contains in-frame clones alone and is incomplete. The table shows about 210,000 clones, with 70% to 90% occurring only once. Per germline, CDR1 SNHLY and CDR2 FYNNEI. The J segment lost 7 bases and the V segment lost 1 base, leaving 2 bases of the junction unmatched. The CDR3 sequence is 13 residues long. V and J are TRBV2 and TRBJ1-2; 8 positions agree with TRBD1. This clonotype was obtained from a woman aged 40-49 years with acute or convalescent COVID-19. Sequenced sample: peripheral blood. CDR3 DNA: TGTGCCAGCAGTGAAGGGACAGGGACTGGCTACACCTTC. Its protein product is CASSEGTGTGYTF.